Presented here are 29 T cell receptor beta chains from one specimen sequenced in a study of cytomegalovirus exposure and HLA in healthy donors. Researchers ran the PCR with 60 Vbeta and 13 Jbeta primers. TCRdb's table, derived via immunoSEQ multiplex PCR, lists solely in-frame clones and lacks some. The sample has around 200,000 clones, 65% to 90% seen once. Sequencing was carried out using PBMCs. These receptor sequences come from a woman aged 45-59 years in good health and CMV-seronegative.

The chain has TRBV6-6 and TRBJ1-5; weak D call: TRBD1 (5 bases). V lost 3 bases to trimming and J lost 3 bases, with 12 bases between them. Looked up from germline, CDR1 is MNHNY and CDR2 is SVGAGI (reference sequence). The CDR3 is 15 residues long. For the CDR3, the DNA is TGTGCCAGCAGTTATTTAAGGGGCACCAATCAGCCCCAGCATTTT. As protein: CASSYLRGTNQPQHF.

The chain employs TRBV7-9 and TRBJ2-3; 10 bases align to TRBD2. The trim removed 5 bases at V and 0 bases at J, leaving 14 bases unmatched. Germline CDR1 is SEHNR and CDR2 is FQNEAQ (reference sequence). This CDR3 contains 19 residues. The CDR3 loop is CASSAALAGSSPSTDTQYF. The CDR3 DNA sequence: TGTGCCAGCAGCGCCGCACTAGCGGGAAGTTCTCCTAGCACAGATACGCAGTATTTT.

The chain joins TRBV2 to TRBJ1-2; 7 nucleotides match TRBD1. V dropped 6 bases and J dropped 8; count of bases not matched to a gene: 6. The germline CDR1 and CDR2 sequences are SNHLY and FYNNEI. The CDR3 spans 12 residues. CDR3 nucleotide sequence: TGTGCCAGCAGCCGACAGGGAAGGGGCTACACCTTC. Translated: CASSRQGRGYTF.

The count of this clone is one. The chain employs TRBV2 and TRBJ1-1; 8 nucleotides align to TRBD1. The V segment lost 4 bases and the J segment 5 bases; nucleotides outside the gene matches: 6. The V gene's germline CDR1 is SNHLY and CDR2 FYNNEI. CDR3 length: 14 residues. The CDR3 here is CASSGTGGGTEAFF. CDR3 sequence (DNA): TGTGCCAGCAGTGGAACAGGGGGTGGAACTGAAGCTTTCTTT.

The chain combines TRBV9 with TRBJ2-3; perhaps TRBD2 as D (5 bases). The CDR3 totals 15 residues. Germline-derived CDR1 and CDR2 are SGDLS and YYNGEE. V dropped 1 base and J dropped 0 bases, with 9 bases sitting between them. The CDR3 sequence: CASSVLGVSTDTQYF. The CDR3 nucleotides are TGTGCCAGCAGCGTATTGGGAGTTAGCACAGATACGCAGTATTTT. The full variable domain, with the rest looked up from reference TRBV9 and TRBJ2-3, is DSGVTQTPKHLITATGQRVTLRCSPRSGDLSVYWYQQSLDQGLQFLIQYYNGEERAKGNILERFSAQQFPDLHSELNLSSLELGDSALYFCASSVLGVSTDTQYFGPGTRLTVL.

The CDR3 protein is CASSSPRTRTQYF. CDR3 sequence (DNA): TGTGCCAGCAGTTCTCCTAGGACACGGACGCAGTATTTT. The genes are TRBV28 and TRBJ2-3; possibly TRBD1 for D (5 bases). Germline lookup yields CDR1 MDHEN and CDR2 SYDVKM. V lost 4 bases to trimming and J lost 9 bases, with 14 bases between them. CDR3 length: 13 residues.

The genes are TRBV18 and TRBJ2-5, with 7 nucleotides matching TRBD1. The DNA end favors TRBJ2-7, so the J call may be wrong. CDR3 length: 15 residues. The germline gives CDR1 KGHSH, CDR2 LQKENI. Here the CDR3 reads CASSPDRAKTYEQYF. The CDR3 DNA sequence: TGTGCCAGCTCACCCGACAGGGCGAAGACCTACGAGCAGTACTTC.

The CDR3 DNA reads TGCGCCAGCAGCCAAGTGGATAAGGACAGGGGGCGTACAGATACGCAGTATTTT. Translation: CASSQVDKDRGRTDTQYF. The chain uses TRBV4-1 and TRBJ2-3; 11 bases match TRBD1. J lost 3 bases, V lost 1 base, and 9 bases had no gene match. This CDR3 has 18 amino acids. Germline V gene data show CDR1 as MGHRA and CDR2 as YSYEKL.

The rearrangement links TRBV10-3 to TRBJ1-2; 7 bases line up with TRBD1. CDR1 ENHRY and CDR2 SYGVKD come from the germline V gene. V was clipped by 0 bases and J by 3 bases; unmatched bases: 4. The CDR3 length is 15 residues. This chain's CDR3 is CAISESTGRDYGYTF. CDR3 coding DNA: TGTGCCATCAGTGAGTCGACAGGGCGTGACTATGGCTACACCTTC.

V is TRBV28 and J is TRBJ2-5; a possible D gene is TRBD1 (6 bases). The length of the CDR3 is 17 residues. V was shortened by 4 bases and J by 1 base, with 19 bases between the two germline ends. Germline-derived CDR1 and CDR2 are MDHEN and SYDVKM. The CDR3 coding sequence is TGTGCCAGCAGTTCAATCCGGACAGCGAGAATCCAAGAGACCCAGTACTTC. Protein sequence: CASSSIRTARIQETQYF. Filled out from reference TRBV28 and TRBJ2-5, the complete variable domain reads DVKVTQSSRYLVKRTGEKVFLECVQDMDHENMFWYRQDPGLGLRLIYFSYDVKMKEKGDIPEGYSVSREKKERFSLILESASTNQTSMYLCASSSIRTARIQETQYFGPGTRLLVL.

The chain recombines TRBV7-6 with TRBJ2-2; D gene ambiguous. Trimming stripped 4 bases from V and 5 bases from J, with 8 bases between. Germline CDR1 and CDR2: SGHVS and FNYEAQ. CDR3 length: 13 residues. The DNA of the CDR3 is TGTGCCAGCAGCTCTGAGGTAACCGGGGAGCTGTTTTTT. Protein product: CASSSEVTGELFF.

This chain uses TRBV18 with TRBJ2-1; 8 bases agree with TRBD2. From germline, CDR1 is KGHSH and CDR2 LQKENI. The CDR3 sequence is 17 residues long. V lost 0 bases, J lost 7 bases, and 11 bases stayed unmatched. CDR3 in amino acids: CASSPPNGLAGVNEQFF. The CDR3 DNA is TGTGCCAGCTCACCACCGAACGGACTAGCCGGAGTGAATGAGCAGTTCTTC.

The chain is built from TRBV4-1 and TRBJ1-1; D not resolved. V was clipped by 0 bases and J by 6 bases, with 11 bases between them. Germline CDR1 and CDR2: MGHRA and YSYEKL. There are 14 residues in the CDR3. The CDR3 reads CASSQDTRTAEAFF. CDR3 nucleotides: TGCGCCAGCAGCCAAGATACCCGCACGGCTGAAGCTTTCTTT.

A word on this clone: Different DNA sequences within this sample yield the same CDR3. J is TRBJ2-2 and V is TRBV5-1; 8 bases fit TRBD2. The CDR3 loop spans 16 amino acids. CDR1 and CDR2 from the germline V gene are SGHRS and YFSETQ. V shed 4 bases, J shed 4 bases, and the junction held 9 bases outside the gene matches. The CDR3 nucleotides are TGCGCCAGCAGCCTCCCCGGGACTAGTTCCACCGGGGAGCTGTTTTTT. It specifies CASSLPGTSSTGELFF.

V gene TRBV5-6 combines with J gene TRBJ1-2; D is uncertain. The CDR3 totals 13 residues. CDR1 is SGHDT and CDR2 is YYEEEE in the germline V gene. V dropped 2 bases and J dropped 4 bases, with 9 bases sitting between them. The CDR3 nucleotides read TGTGCCAGCAGCTTTGGCAGGTCCTATGGCTACACCTTC. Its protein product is CASSFGRSYGYTF.

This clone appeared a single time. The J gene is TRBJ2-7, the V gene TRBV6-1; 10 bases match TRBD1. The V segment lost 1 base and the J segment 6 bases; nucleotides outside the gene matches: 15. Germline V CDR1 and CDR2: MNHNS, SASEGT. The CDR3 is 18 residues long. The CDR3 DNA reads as TGTGCCAGCAGTGAAGTGAGTGTGTGGGGACAGGGGTTCATCGAGCAGTACTTC. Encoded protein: CASSEVSVWGQGFIEQYF.

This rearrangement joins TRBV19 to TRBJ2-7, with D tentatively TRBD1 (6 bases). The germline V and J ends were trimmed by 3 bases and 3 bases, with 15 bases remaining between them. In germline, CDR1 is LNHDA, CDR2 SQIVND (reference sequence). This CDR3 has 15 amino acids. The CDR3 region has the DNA TGTGCCAGTAGTATCGTGCAGGGGATATTCTACGAGCAGTACTTC. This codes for CASSIVQGIFYEQYF.

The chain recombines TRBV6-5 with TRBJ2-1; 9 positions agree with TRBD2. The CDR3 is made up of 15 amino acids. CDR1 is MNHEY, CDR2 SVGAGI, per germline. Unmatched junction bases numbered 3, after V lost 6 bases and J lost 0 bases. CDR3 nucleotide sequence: TGTGCCAGCAGAATTAGCGGGAGCTCCTACAATGAGCAGTTCTTC. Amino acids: CASRISGSSYNEQFF.

This CDR3 reads CASSVEPTSSDEQFF. The DNA for the CDR3 is TGTGCCAGCAGCGTAGAACCCACTAGTAGCGATGAGCAGTTCTTC. V gene TRBV9 combines with J gene TRBJ2-1; D is possibly TRBD2 (5 bases). V lost 0 bases and J lost 8, with 15 bases in between. CDR1 and CDR2 (germline): SGDLS, YYNGEE. The CDR3 has 15 amino acids.

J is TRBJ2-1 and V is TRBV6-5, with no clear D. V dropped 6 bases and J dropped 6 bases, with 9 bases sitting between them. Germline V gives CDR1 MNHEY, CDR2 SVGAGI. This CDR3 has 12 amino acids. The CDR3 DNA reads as TGTGCCAGCAGCCGTTCTAGCAATGAGCAGTTCTTC. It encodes CASSRSSNEQFF.

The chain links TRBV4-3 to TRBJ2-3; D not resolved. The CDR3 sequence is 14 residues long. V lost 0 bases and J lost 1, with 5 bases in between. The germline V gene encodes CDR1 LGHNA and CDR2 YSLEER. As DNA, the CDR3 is TGCGCCAGCAGCCAAGATCTAGGCACAGATACGCAGTATTTT. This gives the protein CASSQDLGTDTQYF.

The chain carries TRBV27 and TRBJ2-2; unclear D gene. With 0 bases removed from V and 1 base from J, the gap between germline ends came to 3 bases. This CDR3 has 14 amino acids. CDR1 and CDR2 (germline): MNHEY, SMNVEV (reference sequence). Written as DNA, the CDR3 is TGTGCCAGCAGTTTATCCCAGAACACCGGGGAGCTGTTTTTT. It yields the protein CASSLSQNTGELFF.

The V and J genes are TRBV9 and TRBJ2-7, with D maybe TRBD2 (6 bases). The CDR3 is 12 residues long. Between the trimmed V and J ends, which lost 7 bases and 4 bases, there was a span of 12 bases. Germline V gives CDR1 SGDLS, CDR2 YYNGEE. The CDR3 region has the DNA TGTGCCAGCGGCAGGAGGGATTACGAGCAGTACTTC. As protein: CASGRRDYEQYF.

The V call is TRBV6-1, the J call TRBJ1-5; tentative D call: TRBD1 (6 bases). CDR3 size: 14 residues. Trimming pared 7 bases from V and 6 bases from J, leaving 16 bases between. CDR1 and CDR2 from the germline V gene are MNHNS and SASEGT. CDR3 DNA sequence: TGTGCCAGCACCCCCGGGGGGCCTGGTCAGCCCCAGCATTTT. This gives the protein CASTPGGPGQPQHF.

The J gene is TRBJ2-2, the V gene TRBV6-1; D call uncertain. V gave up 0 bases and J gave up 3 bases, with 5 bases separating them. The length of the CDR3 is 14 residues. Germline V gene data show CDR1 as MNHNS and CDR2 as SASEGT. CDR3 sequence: CASSEARYTGELFF. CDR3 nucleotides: TGTGCCAGCAGTGAAGCCAGGTACACCGGGGAGCTGTTTTTT.

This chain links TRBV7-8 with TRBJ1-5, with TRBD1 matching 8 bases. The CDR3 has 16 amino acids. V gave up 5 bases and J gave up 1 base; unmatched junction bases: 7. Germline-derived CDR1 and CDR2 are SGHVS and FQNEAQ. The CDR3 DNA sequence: TGTGCCAGCAGCCCCAGGGGGCGCGGGAGCAATCAGCCCCAGCATTTT. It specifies CASSPRGRGSNQPQHF.

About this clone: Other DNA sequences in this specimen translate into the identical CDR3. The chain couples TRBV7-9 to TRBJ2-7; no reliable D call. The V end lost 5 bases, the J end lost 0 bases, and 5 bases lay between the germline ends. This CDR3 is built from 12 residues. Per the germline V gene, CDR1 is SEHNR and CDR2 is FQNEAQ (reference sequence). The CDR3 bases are TGTGCCAGCAGCCCCCTCTCCTACGAGCAGTACTTC. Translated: CASSPLSYEQYF.

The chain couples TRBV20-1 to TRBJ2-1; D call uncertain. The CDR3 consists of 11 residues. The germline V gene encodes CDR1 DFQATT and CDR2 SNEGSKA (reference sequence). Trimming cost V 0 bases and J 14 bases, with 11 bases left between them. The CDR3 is CSARDEVIEFF. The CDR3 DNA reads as TGCAGTGCTAGAGATGAGGTTATCGAGTTCTTC.

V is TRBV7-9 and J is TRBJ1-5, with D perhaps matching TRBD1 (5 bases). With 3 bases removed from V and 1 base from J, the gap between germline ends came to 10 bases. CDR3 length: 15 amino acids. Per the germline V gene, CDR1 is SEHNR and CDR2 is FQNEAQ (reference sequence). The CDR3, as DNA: TGTGCCAGCAGCTTCGCTGGGGGGAGCAATCAGCCCCAGCATTTT. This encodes CASSFAGGSNQPQHF. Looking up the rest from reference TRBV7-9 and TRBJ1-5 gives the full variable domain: DTGVSQNPRHKITKRGQNVTFRCDPISEHNRLYWYRQTLGQGPEFLTYFQNEAQLEKSRLLSDRFSAERPKGSFSTLEIQRTEQGDSAMYLCASSFAGGSNQPQHFGDGTRLSIL.